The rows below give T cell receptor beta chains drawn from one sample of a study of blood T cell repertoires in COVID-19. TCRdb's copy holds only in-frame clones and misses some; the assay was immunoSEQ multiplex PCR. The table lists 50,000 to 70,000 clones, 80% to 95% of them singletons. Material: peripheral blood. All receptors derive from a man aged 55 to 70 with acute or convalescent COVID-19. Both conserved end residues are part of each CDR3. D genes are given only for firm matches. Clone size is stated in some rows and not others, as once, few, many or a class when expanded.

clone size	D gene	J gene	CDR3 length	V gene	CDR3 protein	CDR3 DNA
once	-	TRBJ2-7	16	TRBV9	CASSAAQVEWGTEQYF	TGTGCCAGCAGCGCCGCGCAGGTCGAGTGGGGGACTGAGCAGTACTTC
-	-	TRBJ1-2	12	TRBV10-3	CAISEGADGYTF	TGTGCCATCAGTGAGGGGGCTGATGGCTACACCTTC
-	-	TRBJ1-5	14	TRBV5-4	CASSRQGLNQPQHF	TGTGCCAGCAGCCGGCAGGGTCTCAATCAGCCCCAGCATTTT
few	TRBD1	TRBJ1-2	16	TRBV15	CATSRGQGPRLGGYTF	TGTGCCACCAGCAGAGGACAGGGTCCTCGCCTGGGTGGCTACACCTTC
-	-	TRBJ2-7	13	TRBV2	CASSERGLNEQYF	TGTGCCAGCAGTGAAAGGGGCCTCAACGAGCAGTACTTC
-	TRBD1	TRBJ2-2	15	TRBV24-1	CATSAGTAFLGELFF	TGTGCCACCAGTGCCGGGACAGCGTTCCTAGGGGAGCTGTTTTTT
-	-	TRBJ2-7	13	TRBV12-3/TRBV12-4	CASLTGSVGEQYF	TGTGCCAGCCTCACAGGATCCGTCGGCGAGCAGTACTTC
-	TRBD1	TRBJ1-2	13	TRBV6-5	CAITQGVGYGYTF	TGTGCCATTACACAGGGGGTAGGCTATGGCTACACCTTC
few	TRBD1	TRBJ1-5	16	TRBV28	CASTPSRDRPYQPQHF	TGTGCCAGCACCCCCTCCCGGGACAGACCTTATCAGCCCCAGCATTTT
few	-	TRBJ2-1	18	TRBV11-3	CASSLEYNGGTHRWEQFF	TGTGCCAGCAGCTTAGAATATAATGGAGGGACCCACCGGTGGGAGCAGTTCTTC
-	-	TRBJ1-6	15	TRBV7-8	CASSPVGSYNSPLHF	TGTGCCAGCAGCCCGGTCGGCTCCTATAATTCACCCCTCCACTTT
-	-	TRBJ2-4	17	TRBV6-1	CASSEASTTTGRNIQYF	TGTGCCAGCAGTGAAGCCTCCACGACGACAGGGAGGAACATTCAGTACTTC
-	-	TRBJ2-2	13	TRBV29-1	CSVAGITAGELFF	TGCAGCGTTGCAGGGATTACCGCCGGGGAGCTGTTTTTT
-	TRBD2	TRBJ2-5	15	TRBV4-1	CASSQATGGWETQYF	TGCGCCAGCAGCCAAGCCACGGGGGGATGGGAGACCCAGTACTTC
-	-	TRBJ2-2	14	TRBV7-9	CAGTWGPNTGELFF	TGTGCCGGAACTTGGGGGCCGAACACCGGGGAGCTGTTTTTT
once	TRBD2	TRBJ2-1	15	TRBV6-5	CASSPPGLNYNEQFF	TGTGCCAGCAGTCCTCCGGGACTAAATTACAATGAGCAGTTCTTC
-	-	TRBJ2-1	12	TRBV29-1	CSVLGPYNEQFF	TGCAGCGTTTTGGGGCCTTACAATGAGCAGTTCTTC
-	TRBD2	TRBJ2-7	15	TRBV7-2	CASTPAGGPVNEQYF	TGTGCCAGCACCCCTGCGGGAGGGCCTGTCAACGAGCAGTACTTC
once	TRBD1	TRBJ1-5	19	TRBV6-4	CASSAIPRDSKYSNQPQHF	TGTGCCAGCAGTGCTATACCCCGGGACAGTAAATATAGCAATCAGCCCCAGCATTTT
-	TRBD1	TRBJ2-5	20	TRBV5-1	CASSSPGTGFQGRAGETQYF	TGCGCCAGCAGCTCCCCCGGGACAGGGTTTCAAGGACGAGCGGGAGAGACCCAGTACTTC
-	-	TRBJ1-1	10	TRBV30	CAWRRTEAFF	TGTGCCTGGAGGCGGACTGAAGCTTTCTTT
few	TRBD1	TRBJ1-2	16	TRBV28	CASNLLLGQGDYGYTF	TGTGCCAGCAACCTCCTATTGGGACAGGGTGACTATGGCTACACCTTC
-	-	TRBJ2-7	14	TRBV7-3	CASSLEGSSYEQYF	TGTGCCAGCAGCTTAGAGGGATCCTCCTACGAGCAGTACTTC
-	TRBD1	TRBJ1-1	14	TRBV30	CAWSGTGYDTEAFF	TGTGCCTGGAGTGGGACAGGGTACGACACTGAAGCTTTCTTT
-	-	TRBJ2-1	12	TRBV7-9	CASSWSYGEQFF	TGTGCCAGCAGTTGGAGTTATGGTGAGCAGTTCTTC
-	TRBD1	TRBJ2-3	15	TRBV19	CASSRGTGGTDTQYF	TGTGCCAGTAGTAGAGGGACAGGGGGCACAGATACGCAGTATTTT
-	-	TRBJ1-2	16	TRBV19	CASSLPAGRENYGYTF	TGTGCCAGTAGTCTTCCAGCAGGGAGGGAGAACTATGGCTACACCTTC
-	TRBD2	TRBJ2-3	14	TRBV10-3	CAIMAGGGTDTQYF	TGTGCCATCATGGCGGGAGGGGGTACAGATACGCAGTATTTT
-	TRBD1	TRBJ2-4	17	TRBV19	CASSIVGQGAAKNIQYF	TGTGCCAGTAGTATAGTCGGCCAGGGGGCGGCCAAAAACATTCAGTACTTC
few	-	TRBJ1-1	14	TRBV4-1	CASSQDSGETEAFF	TGCGCCAGCAGCCAAGATTCAGGGGAGACTGAAGCTTTCTTT
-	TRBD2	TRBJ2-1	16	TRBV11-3	CASSLTITSGRHEQFF	TGTGCCAGCAGCCTTACAATAACTAGCGGGAGACATGAGCAGTTCTTC
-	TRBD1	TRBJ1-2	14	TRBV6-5	CASKGQGASYGYTF	TGTGCCAGCAAGGGACAGGGGGCTTCTTATGGCTACACCTTC
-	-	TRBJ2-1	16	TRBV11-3	CASSLDPGIRYNEQFF	TGTGCCAGCAGCTTAGATCCCGGGATACGCTACAATGAGCAGTTCTTC
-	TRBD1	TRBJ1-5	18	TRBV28	CASSPNIGGEMLNQPQHF	TGTGCCAGCAGCCCTAATATAGGGGGCGAAATGCTCAATCAGCCCCAGCATTTT
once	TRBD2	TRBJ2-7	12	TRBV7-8	CASSFREGEQYF	TGTGCCAGCAGCTTCAGGGAGGGCGAGCAGTACTTC
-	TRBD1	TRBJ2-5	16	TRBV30	CAWSVRGGNRGETQYF	TGTGCCTGGAGTGTACGGGGCGGTAACAGGGGAGAGACCCAGTACTTC
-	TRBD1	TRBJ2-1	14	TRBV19	CASVNRGRYNEQFF	TGTGCCAGTGTGAACAGGGGGCGATACAATGAGCAGTTCTTC
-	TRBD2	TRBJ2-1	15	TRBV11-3	CASSRGLGGADEQFF	TGTGCCAGCAGCCGGGGACTAGGCGGGGCAGATGAGCAGTTCTTC
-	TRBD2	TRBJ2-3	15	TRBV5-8	CASSPRLAVQDTQYF	TGTGCCAGCAGCCCACGACTAGCCGTGCAAGATACGCAGTATTTT
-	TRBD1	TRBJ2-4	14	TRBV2	CASRNRGHGDIQYF	TGTGCCAGCAGGAACAGGGGCCACGGGGACATTCAGTACTTC
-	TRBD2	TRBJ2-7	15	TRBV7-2	CASSALAGGAYEQYF	TGTGCCAGCAGCGCCCTAGCGGGAGGGGCCTACGAGCAGTACTTC
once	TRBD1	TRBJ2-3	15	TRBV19	CASSTGDRYTDTQYF	TGTGCCAGTAGTACAGGGGACAGGTACACAGATACGCAGTATTTT
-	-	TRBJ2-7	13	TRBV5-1	CASSLASTGEQYF	TGCGCCAGCAGCTTGGCTTCAACGGGGGAGCAGTACTTC
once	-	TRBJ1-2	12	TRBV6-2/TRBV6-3	CASSFDTYGYTF	TGTGCCAGCAGTTTCGACACCTATGGCTACACCTTC
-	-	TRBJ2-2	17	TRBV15	CATSRDRLDSNTGELFF	TGTGCCACCAGCAGAGATCGACTTGACTCGAACACCGGGGAGCTGTTTTTT
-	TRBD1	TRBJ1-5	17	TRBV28	CASSLMAWDSSNQPQHF	TGTGCCAGCAGTTTGATGGCCTGGGACAGCAGCAATCAGCCCCAGCATTTT
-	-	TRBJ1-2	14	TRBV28	CASTLDSSTYGYTF	TGTGCCAGCACTCTGGACAGCTCAACCTATGGCTACACCTTC
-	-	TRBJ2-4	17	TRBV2	CASSEVRGGLAKNIQYF	TGTGCCAGCAGTGAGGTGAGAGGAGGACTAGCCAAAAACATTCAGTACTTC
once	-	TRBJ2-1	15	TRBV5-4	CASSSRDIPYNEQFF	TGTGCCAGCAGCTCCCGGGACATCCCCTACAATGAGCAGTTCTTC
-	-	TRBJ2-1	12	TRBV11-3	CASSLAVNEQFF	TGTGCCAGCAGCTTAGCGGTTAATGAGCAGTTCTTC